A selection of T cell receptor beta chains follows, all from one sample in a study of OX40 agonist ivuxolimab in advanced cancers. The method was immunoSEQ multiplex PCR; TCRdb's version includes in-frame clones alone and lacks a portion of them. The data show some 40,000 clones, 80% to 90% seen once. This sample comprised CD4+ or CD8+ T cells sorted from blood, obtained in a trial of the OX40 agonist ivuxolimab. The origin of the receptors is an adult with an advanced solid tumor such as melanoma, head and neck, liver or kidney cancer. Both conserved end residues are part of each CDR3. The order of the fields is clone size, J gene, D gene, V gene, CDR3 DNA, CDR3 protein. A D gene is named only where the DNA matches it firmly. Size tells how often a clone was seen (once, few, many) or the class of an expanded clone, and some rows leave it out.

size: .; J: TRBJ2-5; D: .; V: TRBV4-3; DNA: TGCGCCAGCAGCCGAGACCCCTTGGGGCAAGAGACCCAGTACTTC; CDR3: CASSRDPLGQETQYF
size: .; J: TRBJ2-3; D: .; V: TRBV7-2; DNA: TGTGCCAGCGGGGAGCACGAGGGCCAATACGGGACAGATACGCAGTATTTT; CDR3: CASGEHEGQYGTDTQYF
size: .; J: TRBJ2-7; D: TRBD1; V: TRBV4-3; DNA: TGCGCCAGCAGCTTTACTTGGACAGGACCATCATACGAGCAGTACTTC; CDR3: CASSFTWTGPSYEQYF
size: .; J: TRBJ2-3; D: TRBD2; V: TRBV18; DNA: TGTGCCAGCTCACCGCCCGGCGGGGGTAGCACAGATACGCAGTATTTT; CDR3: CASSPPGGGSTDTQYF
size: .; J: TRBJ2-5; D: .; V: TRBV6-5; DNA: TGTGCCAGCAGTTACTTCAGGAGTAGGGAGACCCAGTACTTC; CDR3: CASSYFRSRETQYF
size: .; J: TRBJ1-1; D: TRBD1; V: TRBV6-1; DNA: TGTGCCAGCAGTGAATTCAGGGGACAGGGGGAAGATGCTTTCTTT; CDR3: CASSEFRGQGEDAFF
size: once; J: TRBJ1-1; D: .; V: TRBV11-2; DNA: TGTGCCAGTTTTAAATCGTCGGAGAACACTGAAGCTTTCTTT; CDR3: CASFKSSENTEAFF
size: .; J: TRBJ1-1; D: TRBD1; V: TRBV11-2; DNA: TGTGCCAGCAGTTCGGGACAGGGTTACACTGAAGCTTTCTTT; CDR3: CASSSGQGYTEAFF
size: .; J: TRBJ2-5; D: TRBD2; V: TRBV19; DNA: TGTGCCAGTAGTATAGGCCAGCGGGGGCCCCTACAAGAGACCCAGTACTTC; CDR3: CASSIGQRGPLQETQYF
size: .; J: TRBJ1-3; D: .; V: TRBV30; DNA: TGTGCCTGGAGTGCAGGGGCTGGAAACACCATATATTTT; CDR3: CAWSAGAGNTIYF
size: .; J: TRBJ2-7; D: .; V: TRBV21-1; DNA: TGTGCCAGCAGCAAAGAGGAGGGGACAAAATACTACGAGCAGTACTTC; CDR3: CASSKEEGTKYYEQYF
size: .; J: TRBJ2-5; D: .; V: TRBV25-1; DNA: TGTGCCAGCGGTGGCGGGGTAAGGGAGACCCAGTACTTC; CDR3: CASGGGVRETQYF
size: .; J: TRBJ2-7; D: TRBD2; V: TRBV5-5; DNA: TGTGCCAGCAGTCTAACGAGCGGGGGATACTACGAGCAGTACTTC; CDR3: CASSLTSGGYYEQYF
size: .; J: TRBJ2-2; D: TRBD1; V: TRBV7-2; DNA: TGTGCCAGCAGCTCCTTACCCCTCTACAGGGGGGAGTTTACCGGGGAGCTGTTTTTT; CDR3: CASSSLPLYRGEFTGELFF
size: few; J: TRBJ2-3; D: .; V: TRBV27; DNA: TGTGCCAGCAGTCCCGCGGTCCTCACAGATACGCAGTATTTT; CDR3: CASSPAVLTDTQYF
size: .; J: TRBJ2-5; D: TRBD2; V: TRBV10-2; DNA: TGCGCCAGCAGGGCTAGCGGGGGCCGGGAGACCCAGTACTTC; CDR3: CASRASGGRETQYF
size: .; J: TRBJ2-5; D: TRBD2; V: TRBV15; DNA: TGTGCCACCAGCCTCACTTCTTCCGCGGGGGGGGAGACCCAGTACTTC; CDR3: CATSLTSSAGGETQYF
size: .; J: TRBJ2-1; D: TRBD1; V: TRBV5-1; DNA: TGCGCCAGCAGCTCCGGGACAGGGGGCATATTCTTC; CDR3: CASSSGTGGIFF